The following is a TCR beta chain sequence with its context. In the authors' workflow: Amplified reference gene primers provided the basis for estimating nucleated cell counts. Clones were sequenced by immunoSEQ multiplex PCR, and TCRdb holds only the in-frame ones, with some missing. Clone size and V and J calls were adopted from that table, with D and trimming inferred from the DNA. Among about 100,000 clones listed, around 79% were seen once. This sample stems from a study of blood T cell repertoires in COVID-19. The overall study: The origin of the acute and convalescent COVID-19 samples was the United States, Italy and Spain. Sample material is recorded as cDNA or gDNA derived from T cells, B-cell-depleted T cells, or PBMCs.

Trimming removed 7 bases at V and 5 bases at J, with 18 bases between. Germline CDR1 is LNHDA and CDR2 is SQIVND (reference sequence). The CDR3 is made up of 15 amino acids. This TCR derives from a human donor in a cohort sampled during active COVID-19. The chain is built from TRBV19 and TRBJ1-5, with a tentative D call TRBD1 (5 bases). Sequencing was done on a sample of peripheral blood. The CDR3 sequence: CASKETAKRDQPQHF. The DNA of the CDR3 is TGTGCCAGTAAAGAGACAGCCAAGCGAGATCAGCCCCAGCATTTT.